This T cell receptor beta chain was documented in a study of T cell changes during pregnancy in multiple sclerosis. The CDR3 contains 18 residues. Germline V gene lookup returns CDR1 SEHNR and CDR2 FQNEAQ (reference sequence). V gave up 5 bases and J gave up 5 bases; unmatched junction bases: 16. This table comes from immunoSEQ multiplex PCR, and its TCRdb copy is limited to in-frame clones, with some not included. The sample consists of more than 55,000 clones, about 88% of them appearing once. The sequencing here drew on CD4+ T cells from peripheral blood mononuclear cells, taken in the third trimester of pregnancy. V gene TRBV7-9 combines with J gene TRBJ2-7, with 12 bases that match TRBD2. The receptor was isolated from a female donor with multiple sclerosis, enrolled in a pregnancy study. CDR3 region: CASSPGRFSSGRVHEQYF. The CDR3 nucleotides read TGTGCCAGCAGCCCGGGACGTTTCTCTAGCGGGAGGGTCCACGAGCAGTACTTC.